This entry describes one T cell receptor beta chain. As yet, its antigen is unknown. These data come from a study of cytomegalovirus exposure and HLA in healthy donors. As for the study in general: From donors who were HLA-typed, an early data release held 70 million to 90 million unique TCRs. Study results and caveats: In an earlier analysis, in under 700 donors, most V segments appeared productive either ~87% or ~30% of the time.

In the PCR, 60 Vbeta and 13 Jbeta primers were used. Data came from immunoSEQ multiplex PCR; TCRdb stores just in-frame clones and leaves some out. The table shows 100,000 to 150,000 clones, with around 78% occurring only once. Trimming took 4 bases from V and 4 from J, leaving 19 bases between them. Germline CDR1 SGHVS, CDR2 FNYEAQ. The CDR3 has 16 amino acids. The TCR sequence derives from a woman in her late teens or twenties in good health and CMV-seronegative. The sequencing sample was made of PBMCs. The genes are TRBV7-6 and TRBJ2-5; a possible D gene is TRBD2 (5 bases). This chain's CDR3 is CASSSGREEGRETQYF. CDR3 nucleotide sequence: TGTGCCAGCAGCTCTGGTCGGGAAGAGGGTCGAGAGACCCAGTACTTC.